The 14 T cell receptor beta chains in this list originate from one sample, sequenced in a study of blood T cells in healthy people across ages. A sample-barcoded 5' primer and a J-beta primer mix were used in a second PCR of about 7 to 11 cycles. TCRdb re-called the 5' RACE reads through MiXCR, storing one row per CDR3 protein. Of about 580,000 distinct CDR3 sequences detected, around half appear once; the ten largest clones hold approximately 23%. The sequenced material came from blood. Every receptor here comes from a man older than 75 in good health.

The chain employs TRBV28 and TRBJ2-1; D is perhaps TRBD1 or TRBD2 (5 bases each). The germline V and J ends were trimmed by 5 bases and 6 bases, with 14 bases remaining between them. Germline-derived CDR1 and CDR2 are MDHEN and SYDVKM. CDR3 length: 14 residues. The CDR3 sequence is CASSPGTRTNEQFF. The CDR3 nucleotides read TGTGCCAGCAGTCCCGGGACGAGGACCAATGAGCAGTTCTTC. The variable domain in full, with the rest retrieved from reference TRBV28 and TRBJ2-1, is DVKVTQSSRYLVKRTGEKVFLECVQDMDHENMFWYRQDPGLGLRLIYFSYDVKMKEKGDIPEGYSVSREKKERFSLILESASTNQTSMYLCASSPGTRTNEQFFGPGTRLTVL.

This chain uses TRBV7-2 with TRBJ2-7, with a tentative D call TRBD1 (6 bases). Germline assignment: CDR1 SGHTA and CDR2 FQGNSA. The ends were cut back, 0 bases at V and 0 bases at J, with 12 bases in the middle. CDR3 length equals 16 residues. This CDR3 is CASSLAHRADSYEQYF. The CDR3 DNA reads TGTGCCAGCAGCTTAGCACACAGGGCCGACTCCTACGAGCAGTACTTC.

The chain combines TRBV11-2 with TRBJ2-1; 7 nucleotides line up with TRBD1. CDR3 size: 15 residues. Losses at the gene ends were 5 bases for V and 5 bases for J; bases not matched to a gene: 9. Germline CDR1 reads SGHAT; CDR2 reads FQNNGV. The CDR3 DNA reads as TGTGCCAGCAGCCTCGAGAGGGGGCAGCACAATGAGCAGTTCTTC. It encodes CASSLERGQHNEQFF.

V gene TRBV5-1 combines with J gene TRBJ2-7; D gene ambiguous. CDR1 and CDR2 from the germline V gene are SGHRS and YFSETQ. The CDR3 length is 16 residues. Trimming pared 3 bases from V and 2 bases from J, leaving 18 bases between. The CDR3 DNA follows: TGCGCCAGCAGCTCCTATCACCAGGACGGTACCTACGAGCAGTACTTC. Protein product: CASSSYHQDGTYEQYF.

This clonotype appeared a few times. The chain employs TRBV7-2 and TRBJ1-1; 7 bases fit TRBD1. Trimming at V came to 5 bases and at J to 7 bases, leaving 7 bases not matched to a gene. The length of the CDR3 is 13 residues. CDR1 and CDR2 from the germline V gene are SGHTA and FQGNSA. CDR3 DNA sequence: TGTGCCAGCAGCACCCGACAGGGACTTGAAGCTTTCTTT. Encoded protein: CASSTRQGLEAFF.

This clonotype was seen ten or more times. The CDR3: CASRWTGDGNQPQHF. The CDR3 DNA reads as TGTGCCAGCAGGTGGACAGGGGACGGCAATCAGCCCCAGCATTTT. This chain links TRBV6-6 with TRBJ1-5; 9 bases align to TRBD1. V was pared by 6 bases and J by 2 bases, with 5 bases of the junction left unmatched. The CDR3 is 15 residues long. Germline V lookup: CDR1 MNHNY, CDR2 SVGAGI (reference sequence).

The J gene is TRBJ2-7, the V gene TRBV7-9; D is perhaps TRBD2 (6 bases). The germline CDR1 and CDR2 sequences are SEHNR and FQNEAQ (reference sequence). Trimming took off 2 bases at V and 3 bases at J, with 17 bases between the two ends. The CDR3 length is 16 residues. CDR3 coding DNA: TGTGCCAGCAGCTTACAGGCCGGGACTGGCTTCTACGAGCAGTACTTC. It encodes CASSLQAGTGFYEQYF.

Worth noting for this clonotype: The junction departs from germline at one end; a sequencing error may be responsible. The J gene is TRBJ1-1, the V gene TRBV29-1; D is uncertain. The CDR3 loop spans 14 amino acids. Germline CDR1 and CDR2: SQVTM and ANQGSEA. The CDR3 DNA sequence: TGCAGCGTTGGCGGGAGACCCATGAACGCTGAAGCTTTCTTT. It is translated as CSVGGRPMNAEAFF.

This clonotype was seen just once. CDR3 DNA sequence: TGCAGTGCTAGAATGCCGGGCCTGAACACTGAAGCTTTCTTT. Translating it yields CSARMPGLNTEAFF. The chain has TRBV20-1 and TRBJ1-1; D is uncertain. This CDR3 comprises 14 residues. V was trimmed by 2 bases and J by 0 bases, leaving 10 bases between them. Germline CDR1 reads DFQATT; CDR2 reads SNEGSKA (reference sequence).

The chain couples TRBV20-1 to TRBJ2-5; the D gene is possibly TRBD2 (6 bases). The CDR3 is made up of 15 amino acids. With 3 bases removed from V and 6 bases from J, the gap between germline ends came to 20 bases. CDR1 and CDR2 (germline): DFQATT, SNEGSKA (reference sequence). The CDR3 sequence is CSASRSGGTTKTQYF. In nucleotides, the CDR3 is TGCAGTGCTAGCCGTTCCGGCGGGACGACGAAGACCCAGTACTTC.

The rearrangement links TRBV15 to TRBJ2-2; 7 bases align to TRBD1. V lost 6 bases to trimming and J lost 5 bases; unmatched junction nucleotides: 9. There are 15 residues in the CDR3. From germline, CDR1 is LNHNV and CDR2 YYDKDF (reference sequence). Here the CDR3 DNA reads TGTGCCACCAGTGCCGACAGGGCTAGAACCGGGGAGCTGTTTTTT. This translates into CATSADRARTGELFF.

V usage is TRBV15 and J usage is TRBJ2-7; 7 bases match TRBD1. The closer fit of TRBJ2-5 to the DNA end suggests the J call may be wrong. The germline gives CDR1 LNHNV, CDR2 YYDKDF (reference sequence). This CDR3 is 15 amino acids long. The CDR3 region is CATSRGAAGGETQYF. The CDR3 DNA reads TGTGCCACCAGCAGAGGTGCCGCAGGGGGAGAGACCCAGTACTTC.

CDR3 DNA: TGTGCCAGCAGTACGGACAGGGATCAGCCCCAGCATTTT. Translation: CASSTDRDQPQHF. The rearrangement links TRBV2 to TRBJ1-5; 8 positions agree with TRBD1. CDR1 SNHLY and CDR2 FYNNEI come from the germline V gene. V lost 5 bases and J lost 5; bases outside the gene matches: 2. The CDR3 extends over 13 amino acids.

This chain joins TRBV4-3 and TRBJ2-4; D could derive from TRBD1 or TRBD2 (5 bases each). V lost 0 bases and J lost 13, with 19 bases in between. CDR3 size: 15 residues. The germline V gene has CDR1 LGHNA and CDR2 YSLEER. This CDR3 reads CASSQDGTVTYGQYF. CDR3 coding DNA: TGCGCCAGCAGCCAAGATGGGACGGTTACCTACGGGCAGTACTTC.